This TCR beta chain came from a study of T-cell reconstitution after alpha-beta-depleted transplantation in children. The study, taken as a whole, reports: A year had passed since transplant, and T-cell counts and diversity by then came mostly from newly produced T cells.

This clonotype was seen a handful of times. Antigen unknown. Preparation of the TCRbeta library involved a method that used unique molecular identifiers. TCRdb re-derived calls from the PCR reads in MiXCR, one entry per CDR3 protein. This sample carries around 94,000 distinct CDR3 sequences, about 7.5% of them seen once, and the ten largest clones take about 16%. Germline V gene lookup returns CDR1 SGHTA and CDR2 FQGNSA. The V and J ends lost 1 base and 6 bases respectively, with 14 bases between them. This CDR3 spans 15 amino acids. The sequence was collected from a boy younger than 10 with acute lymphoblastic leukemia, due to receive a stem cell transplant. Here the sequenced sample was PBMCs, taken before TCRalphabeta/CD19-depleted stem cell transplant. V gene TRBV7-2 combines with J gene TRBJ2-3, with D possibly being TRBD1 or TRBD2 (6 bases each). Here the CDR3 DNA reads TGTGCCAGCAGCTTAGGGCTGGGGGGCGGGGATACGCAGTATTTT. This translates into CASSLGLGGGDTQYF.